This TCR beta chain was captured by sequencing in a study of blood T cell repertoires in COVID-19. As for the study in general: Researchers got acute and convalescent COVID-19 samples from the United States, Italy and Spain.

Participants, about 18 to 100 years old, spanned 25 or so US areas. Participants reported their clinical history, and cohort assignment relied on those reports. Germline V gene sequence: CDR1 SGHRS, CDR2 YFSETQ. The CDR3 sequence is 16 residues long. V lost 3 bases to trimming and J lost 3 bases, with 15 bases between them. Study processing details: From reference gene primer amplification, estimates of nucleated cell counts were derived. Sequenced by immunoSEQ multiplex PCR; TCRdb stores in-frame clones only, minus some. The V and J calls and clone size were taken over from that table, and D and trimming were inferred from the DNA. The sample shows about 480,000 clones, around nine tenths of them seen only once.

The sequenced sample was PBMCs or T cells enriched from blood (not recorded which). This clonotype was obtained from a woman aged 18-29 years with acute COVID-19. The chain recombines TRBV5-1 with TRBJ2-2; D remains unclear. The DNA of the CDR3 is TGCGCCAGCAGCTCCCTGGTCGCCTCGGACACCGGGGAGCTGTTTTTT. Protein: CASSSLVASDTGELFF.